The 19 T cell receptor beta chains listed next were all sequenced from one sample in a study of blood T cell repertoires in COVID-19 (dated by TCRdb to about 2020). The library relied on the immunoSEQ multiplex PCR assay. TCRdb retrieved this table from immuneACCESS and kept in-frame rearrangements only. Not all clones are present; in checked studies, unresolved V genes account for under half, and no reason is known for the remainder. This sample has a few hundred thousand clones in its table, and approximately 80% of those were observed once. The ten largest clones represent 14% to 15% of the sample. Sample: PBMCs or T cells enriched from blood (not recorded which). Source of these receptors: a man aged 40-49 years who had recovered from COVID-19.

In its sample, this clone was seen once. The chain joins TRBV21-1 to TRBJ2-7; the table gives TRBD2 as D, unverified against the DNA. TRBV21-1 is shown as a pseudogene. The CDR3 has 18 amino acids. The CDR3 spells CASSKAVISSGGVAEQYF. Written as DNA, the CDR3 is TGTGCCAGCAGCAAAGCCGTTATATCTAGCGGGGGGGTCGCCGAGCAGTACTTC.

In DNA form, the CDR3 reads TGTGCCAGCAGAGCCGGGACAGGACACACTGAAGCTTTCTTT. Translated, it gives CASRAGTGHTEAFF. The V gene is TRBV2, the J gene TRBJ1-1, with 8 bases lining up with TRBD1. The CDR3 is 14 amino acids. Germline trimming cut 6 bases from V and 3 bases from J; bases unmatched to any gene: 6. Germline-derived CDR1 and CDR2 are SNHLY and FYNNEI.

The chain uses TRBV6-6 and TRBJ2-5, with a possible D match to TRBD2 (7 bases). Trimming stripped 6 bases from V and 5 bases from J, with 22 bases between. Per the germline V gene, CDR1 is MNHNY and CDR2 is SVGAGI (reference sequence). CDR3 length: 16 residues. In DNA form, the CDR3 reads TGTGCCAGCAGGAAAAGCGGGCGCGGGGGCAGGGAGACCCAGTACTTC. Its translation: CASRKSGRGGRETQYF.

In this sample, this clone turned up once. The genes are TRBV7-8 and TRBJ1-2, with 7 bases matching TRBD1. Germline V gives CDR1 SGHVS, CDR2 FQNEAQ. CDR3 length: 16 amino acids. The J segment lost 0 bases and the V segment lost 5 bases, leaving 9 bases of the junction unmatched. The CDR3 protein is CASSPRPGTANYGYTF. The CDR3 DNA reads as TGTGCCAGCAGCCCTAGACCCGGGACAGCTAACTATGGCTACACCTTC.

This sequence joins TRBV11-2 and TRBJ2-7; D possibly corresponds to TRBD1 (6 bases). The V end was cut by 6 bases, the J end by 2 bases, with 14 bases between. Germline V gene data show CDR1 as SGHAT and CDR2 as FQNNGV. The CDR3 sequence is 14 residues long. Written as DNA, the CDR3 is TGTGCCAGCAGTCAGACGACAGGTCCCTACGAGCAGTACTTC. Protein: CASSQTTGPYEQYF.

The chain uses TRBV11-3 and TRBJ1-1; D gene uncertain. CDR1 SGHNT and CDR2 YENEEA come from the germline V gene. V shed 4 bases and J shed 4 bases, with 10 bases lying between them. This CDR3 has 13 residues. This CDR3 is CASSSAPSTEAFF. The CDR3 DNA follows: TGTGCCAGCAGCTCTGCCCCGAGCACTGAAGCTTTCTTT.

This clone was found once. The rearrangement joins TRBV7-3 to TRBJ2-7, with D tentatively TRBD1 (6 bases). Looked up from germline, CDR1 is SGHTA and CDR2 is FQGTGA. Trimming took off 2 bases at V and 5 bases at J, with 7 bases between the two ends. The CDR3 has 12 amino acids. The CDR3 DNA sequence: TGTGCCAGCAGCTTAGGGGGCCACGAGCAGTACTTC. Its translation: CASSLGGHEQYF.

The V and J genes are TRBV6-4 and TRBJ2-3; weak D call: TRBD1 (5 bases). Germline CDR1 reads MRHNA; CDR2 reads SNTAGT. The CDR3 covers 14 residues. V was shortened by 3 bases and J by 8 bases, with 15 bases between the two germline ends. The CDR3 sequence is CASSEFTGPGTQYF. In DNA form, the CDR3 reads TGTGCCAGCAGTGAATTTACAGGTCCGGGTACGCAGTATTTT.

J is TRBJ1-1 and V is TRBV29-1; D call uncertain. The V gene lost 2 bases and the J gene lost 8 bases, with 12 bases spanning the gap. Germline V gives CDR1 SQVTM, CDR2 ANQGSEA. This CDR3 region has 12 residues. The CDR3: CSVEFPETEAFF. In nucleotides, the CDR3 is TGCAGCGTTGAATTCCCAGAAACAGAAGCTTTCTTT. The full variable domain, its missing parts supplied by reference TRBV29-1 and TRBJ1-1, is SAVISQKPSRDICQRGTSLTIQCQVDSQVTMMFWYRQQPGQSLTLIATANQGSEATYESGFVIDKFPISRPNLTFSTLTVSNMSPEDSSIYLCSVEFPETEAFFGQGTRLTVV.

The chain recombines TRBV28 with TRBJ1-3, with D maybe TRBD1 (6 bases). V lost 3 bases to trimming and J lost 3 bases, with 12 bases between them. The germline V gene has CDR1 MDHEN and CDR2 SYDVKM. The CDR3 covers 15 residues. The CDR3 DNA reads TGTGCCAGCAGTTTTTCAGGGGTCGGTGGAAACACCATATATTTT. Translated, it gives CASSFSGVGGNTIYF.

The genes are TRBV9 and TRBJ2-7; D not resolved. This CDR3 region has 13 residues. V dropped 0 bases and J dropped 3 bases, with 7 bases sitting between them. The germline V gene encodes CDR1 SGDLS and CDR2 YYNGEE. The CDR3 DNA reads TGTGCCAGCAGCGTAGGGCCGGGCTACGAGCAGTACTTC. It yields the protein CASSVGPGYEQYF.

The CDR3 here is CASQQVLDGYTF. The CDR3 bases are TGTGCCAGCCAACAGGTCTTGGATGGCTACACCTTC. This rearrangement joins TRBV28 to TRBJ1-2, with a weak D call TRBD1 (5 bases). The V gene's germline CDR1 is MDHEN and CDR2 SYDVKM. The ends were cut back, 8 bases at V and 6 bases at J, with 13 bases in the middle. The CDR3 contains 12 residues.

CDR3 sequence: CASSKIQGAGGYTF. The DNA of the CDR3 is TGTGCCAGCAGTAAAATACAGGGGGCAGGTGGCTACACCTTC. V and J are TRBV27 and TRBJ1-2, with 9 bases identical to TRBD1. The CDR3 is 14 residues long. Germline values: CDR1 MNHEY, CDR2 SMNVEV (reference sequence). V lost 5 bases and J lost 7; bases outside the gene matches: 8.

The V call is TRBV12-5, the J call TRBJ1-5, with D uncertain. The ends were cut back, 0 bases at V and 6 bases at J, with 15 bases in the middle. The CDR3 is 16 residues long. Germline V gene lookup returns CDR1 LGHNT and CDR2 FRNRAP. The DNA of the CDR3 is TGTGCTAGTGGTTTGGTACCTGAGGGAGCGGGTCAGCCCCAGCATTTT. This codes for CASGLVPEGAGQPQHF.

CDR3 amino acids: CASSLANIQYF. The CDR3 DNA follows: TGTGCCAGCAGCTTGGCGAACATTCAGTACTTC. The rearrangement links TRBV5-5 to TRBJ2-4; D is ambiguous. Trimming removed 0 bases from V and 7 bases from J, with 2 bases in between. Germline assignment: CDR1 SGHKS and CDR2 YYEKEE (reference sequence). The CDR3 runs to 11 residues.

This chain connects TRBV3-1 (or the pseudogene TRBV3-2) to TRBJ1-1; D gene ambiguous. The germline V and J ends were trimmed by 4 bases and 1 base, with 7 bases remaining between them. Germline CDR1 is LGHDT and CDR2 is YNNKEL (reference sequence). CDR3 size: 13 residues. Written as DNA, the CDR3 is TGTGCCAGCAGCCCAACACAGAACACTGAAGCTTTCTTT. As protein: CASSPTQNTEAFF.

With regard to this clone: The sample carries other DNA sequences with the same CDR3. Here the CDR3 DNA reads TGTGCCTGGAGCCCCGGCTCTGGAAACACCATATATTTT. This encodes CAWSPGSGNTIYF. V and J are TRBV30 and TRBJ1-3; D gene ambiguous. V lost 3 bases to trimming and J lost 0 bases, with 6 bases between them. Germline V gene lookup returns CDR1 GTSNPN and CDR2 SVGIG (reference sequence). This CDR3 has 13 residues.

This clone has a single count. The gene calls are TRBV18 and TRBJ2-5; 7 positions match TRBD1. The J segment lost 6 bases and the V segment lost 3 bases, leaving 7 bases of the junction unmatched. Germline lookup yields CDR1 KGHSH and CDR2 LQKENI. The CDR3 runs to 14 residues. The CDR3 DNA sequence: TGTGCCAGCTCACCGGACAGGATCAAGAAGACCCAGTACTTC. It specifies CASSPDRIKKTQYF.

Only one count was recorded for this clone. The J gene is TRBJ2-7, the V gene TRBV5-1; no definite D call. Germline-derived CDR1 and CDR2 are SGHRS and YFSETQ. With 4 bases removed from V and 0 bases from J, the gap between germline ends came to 11 bases. CDR3 length: 14 amino acids. The CDR3 sequence: CASSLGSYSYEQYF. The CDR3 region has the DNA TGCGCCAGCAGCCTCGGGTCTTACTCCTACGAGCAGTACTTC.